This T cell receptor (beta chain) derives from a study of blood T cell repertoires in COVID-19. About the research overall: Specimens from acute and convalescent COVID-19 originated in the United States, Italy and Spain. T cells, B-cell-depleted T cells, or PBMCs provided the cDNA or gDNA that served as material.

Trimming cost V 3 bases and J 7 bases; bases outside gene matches: 13. The CDR3 spans 18 residues. Germline V gene sequence: CDR1 SGHAT, CDR2 FQNNGV. Original analysis: Amplification from reference gene primers served as the basis for estimated nucleated cell counts. TCRdb's copy holds only in-frame clones and misses some; the assay was immunoSEQ multiplex PCR. That table furnishes V, J and clone size, whereas the DNA furnished D and trimming. The sample holds fewer than 300,000 clones, roughly 87% seen once. Material for sequencing was peripheral blood. The receptor comes from a human donor in a cohort sampled during active COVID-19. The genes are TRBV11-2 and TRBJ2-1, with 12 positions matching TRBD2. DNA for the CDR3: TGTGCCAGCAGCTTGACTAGCGGGAGATCCCCTACTGGGAATGAGCAGTTCTTC. Translated: CASSLTSGRSPTGNEQFF.